One sample yielded the 23 T cell receptor beta chains listed below, sequenced in a study of T cell responses to AZD1222 COVID-19 vaccine. Data came from immunoSEQ multiplex PCR; TCRdb stores just in-frame clones and leaves some out. The table includes tens of thousands of clones, about 93% detected once. Sequencing was performed on peripheral blood, taken 28 days after the second AZD1222 dose. The receptors originated from an adult who received the AZD1222 COVID-19 vaccine.

The chain couples TRBV9 to TRBJ2-5; D gene ambiguous. V was trimmed by 4 bases and J by 6 bases, leaving 19 bases between them. This CDR3 has 15 residues. The germline V gene has CDR1 SGDLS and CDR2 YYNGEE. The CDR3 coding sequence is TGTGCCAGCAGCTTATCGGGCCTCGGTGTGAAGACCCAGTACTTC. It translates to CASSLSGLGVKTQYF.

V and J are TRBV25-1 and TRBJ1-3, with D possibly TRBD1 on 5 matching bases. Trimming took off 4 bases at V and 4 bases at J, with 14 bases between the two ends. There are 15 residues in the CDR3. Germline assignment: CDR1 MGHDK and CDR2 SYGVNS. CDR3 sequence reads: CASSGTGTAGNTIYF. As DNA, the CDR3 is TGTGCCAGCAGTGGAACCGGGACTGCGGGAAACACCATATATTTT.

The J gene is TRBJ2-5, the V gene TRBV29-1; TRBD2 matches 11 bases. Trimming cost V 7 bases and J 2 bases; bases outside gene matches: 9. Germline values: CDR1 SQVTM, CDR2 ANQGSEA. The length of the CDR3 is 15 residues. CDR3 DNA sequence: TGCAGCGCTACCATAGCGGGGGGGGTGCAAGAGACCCAGTACTTC. This translates into CSATIAGGVQETQYF.

The V gene is TRBV2, the J gene TRBJ2-2; the D is unclear. This CDR3 contains 14 residues. V was pared by 6 bases and J by 1 base, with 9 bases between. In germline, CDR1 is SNHLY, CDR2 FYNNEI. CDR3 protein: CASSPNWNTGELFF. The CDR3 DNA sequence: TGTGCCAGCAGCCCTAATTGGAACACCGGGGAGCTGTTTTTT.

The chain carries TRBV9 and TRBJ2-2; no clear D. Germline CDR1 reads SGDLS; CDR2 reads YYNGEE. The CDR3 loop spans 14 amino acids. Trimming removed 0 bases at V and 6 bases at J, with 9 bases between. The CDR3 sequence is CASSVAKGSGELFF. CDR3 in DNA: TGTGCCAGCAGCGTAGCTAAGGGTTCCGGGGAGCTGTTTTTT.

The chain combines TRBV6-1 with TRBJ2-5; 11 positions agree with TRBD2. Germline CDR1 and CDR2: MNHNS and SASEGT. The J segment lost 5 bases and the V segment lost 4 bases, leaving 12 bases of the junction unmatched. The CDR3 extends over 17 amino acids. CDR3 sequence (DNA): TGTGCCAGCAGTGCGACTAGCGGGGTCCACCGGACGGAGACCCAGTACTTC. It encodes CASSATSGVHRTETQYF.

The CDR3 DNA reads as TGTGCCAGCTCACCGTCCTCCTCGAACACCGGGGAGCTGTTTTTT. This gives the protein CASSPSSSNTGELFF. The V call is TRBV18, the J call TRBJ2-2; D unresolved. The CDR3 sequence is 15 residues long. V shed 3 bases and J shed 0 bases, with 8 bases lying between them. The germline V gene has CDR1 KGHSH and CDR2 LQKENI.

V and J are TRBV11-3 and TRBJ2-1; D is undetermined. CDR3 length equals 14 residues. Germline V lookup: CDR1 SGHNT, CDR2 YENEEA. V lost 4 bases and J lost 5, with 12 bases in between. CDR3: CASSSPGPDNEQFF. The CDR3 DNA sequence: TGTGCCAGCAGCTCACCCGGGCCTGACAATGAGCAGTTCTTC.

The CDR3 sequence: CASSAPPNSHGYTF. Written as DNA, the CDR3 is TGTGCCAGCAGCGCCCCTCCGAACAGTCATGGCTACACCTTC. This rearrangement joins TRBV9 to TRBJ1-2; unclear D gene. The CDR3 loop spans 14 amino acids. The germline V gene encodes CDR1 SGDLS and CDR2 YYNGEE. V was shortened by 3 bases and J by 6 bases, with 15 bases between the two germline ends.

This clone was recorded once. V gene TRBV5-1 combines with J gene TRBJ2-7; the D is unclear. The V end was cut by 4 bases, the J end by 0 bases, with 11 bases between. CDR3 length: 14 residues. The germline V gene has CDR1 SGHRS and CDR2 YFSETQ. In DNA, the CDR3 is TGCGCCAGCAGCCTGGAAACTGTCTCCTACGAGCAGTACTTC. It encodes CASSLETVSYEQYF.

The chain is built from TRBV25-1 and TRBJ1-3; tentative D call: TRBD1 (6 bases). This CDR3 has 14 amino acids. Germline CDR1 MGHDK, CDR2 SYGVNS. V was trimmed by 4 bases and J by 0 bases, leaving 7 bases between them. In DNA form, the CDR3 reads TGTGCCAGCAGTGCCAGGGGCTCTGGAAACACCATATATTTT. The encoded protein is CASSARGSGNTIYF.

The gene calls are TRBV5-1 and TRBJ1-1; D ambiguous. V dropped 2 bases and J dropped 3 bases, with 14 bases sitting between them. Germline lookup yields CDR1 SGHRS and CDR2 YFSETQ. This CDR3 is 15 amino acids long. The CDR3 DNA reads as TGCGCCAGCAGCTTACGGGCCCTGGGAGACACTGAAGCTTTCTTT. Protein: CASSLRALGDTEAFF.

V gene TRBV18 combines with J gene TRBJ1-1; 8 nucleotides align to TRBD1. Germline V gene data show CDR1 as KGHSH and CDR2 as LQKENI. The CDR3 is made up of 16 amino acids. V shed 5 bases and J 0 bases; nucleotides not matched to a gene: 8. The CDR3 nucleotides are TGTGCCAGCTCATCGACAGGGGTCAAAATGAACACTGAAGCTTTCTTT. As protein: CASSSTGVKMNTEAFF. Full variable domain (rest looked up from reference TRBV18 and TRBJ1-1): NAGVMQNPRHLVRRRGQEARLRCSPMKGHSHVYWYRQLPEEGLKFMVYLQKENIIDESGMPKERFSAEFPKEGPSILRIQQVVRGDSAAYFCASSSTGVKMNTEAFFGQGTRLTVV.

The gene calls are TRBV3-1 (or the pseudogene TRBV3-2) and TRBJ2-3, with D possibly matching TRBD2 (5 bases). Germline lookup yields CDR1 LGHDT and CDR2 YNNKEL (reference sequence). CDR3 length: 15 amino acids. V was cut by 1 base and J by 2 bases, with 10 bases left in between. The CDR3 DNA reads as TGTGCCAGCAGCCAAGGATTCCGGGACACAGATACGCAGTATTTT. This codes for CASSQGFRDTDTQYF.

The rearrangement uses TRBV4-3 and TRBJ1-5; the D is unclear. From germline, CDR1 is LGHNA and CDR2 YSLEER. CDR3 length: 15 residues. V lost 4 bases and J lost 3, with 13 bases in between. Written as DNA, the CDR3 is TGCGCCAGCAGCCGGGAGGTCGGACCCAATCAGCCCCAGCATTTT. It specifies CASSREVGPNQPQHF.

V gene TRBV7-9 combines with J gene TRBJ1-3; D is undetermined. Germline V CDR1 and CDR2: SEHNR, FQNEAQ (reference sequence). CDR3 size: 15 residues. V lost 4 bases and J lost 0, with 10 bases in between. CDR3 residues: CASSSDRASGNTIYF. Written as DNA, the CDR3 is TGTGCCAGCAGCTCCGACCGAGCCTCTGGAAACACCATATATTTT.

The chain recombines TRBV4-3 with TRBJ1-2, with a weak D call TRBD1 (6 bases). The ends were cut back, 1 base at V and 7 bases at J, with 16 bases in the middle. The CDR3 runs to 15 residues. In germline, CDR1 is LGHNA, CDR2 YSLEER. CDR3 residues: CASSQVWGGAGGYTF. In DNA form, the CDR3 reads TGCGCCAGCAGCCAAGTTTGGGGGGGCGCAGGTGGCTACACCTTC.

The chain has TRBV6-5 and TRBJ1-2; 8 bases align to TRBD1. Germline CDR1 and CDR2: MNHEY and SVGAGI. The CDR3 extends over 16 amino acids. Trimming took 0 bases from V and 4 from J; bases not matched to a gene: 7. The CDR3 sequence is CASSYSGGQVAYGYTF. The CDR3 DNA is TGTGCCAGCAGTTACTCTGGGGGACAGGTGGCCTATGGCTACACCTTC.

The chain links TRBV6-6 to TRBJ1-6; D perhaps matches TRBD1 (5 bases). The CDR3 length is 15 residues. Trimming took 5 bases from V and 10 from J, leaving 18 bases between them. Germline CDR1 and CDR2: MNHNY and SVGAGI (reference sequence). The CDR3 is CASSPRQPPYSPLHF. The CDR3 DNA follows: TGTGCCAGCAGTCCCAGACAGCCACCATACTCACCCCTCCACTTT.

V gene TRBV7-9 combines with J gene TRBJ1-2; no clear D. Between the trimmed V and J ends, which lost 0 bases and 5 bases, there was a span of 16 bases. CDR1 is SEHNR, CDR2 FQNEAQ, per germline (reference sequence). The CDR3 loop spans 16 amino acids. The CDR3, as DNA: TGTGCCAGCAGCTTAGCGGGTCACGGGGTTAGGTATGGCTACACCTTC. It codes for CASSLAGHGVRYGYTF.

The CDR3 spells CASTGSAIGNTIYF. The CDR3 DNA reads as TGTGCCAGCACGGGGAGCGCGATCGGAAACACCATATATTTT. The chain employs TRBV7-9 and TRBJ1-3; D is uncertain. The V gene's germline CDR1 is SEHNR and CDR2 FQNEAQ (reference sequence). The V and J ends lost 7 bases and 4 bases respectively, with 14 bases between them. The CDR3 covers 14 residues.

The rearrangement joins TRBV2 to TRBJ1-4, with a tentative D call TRBD1 (5 bases). CDR3 length equals 14 residues. Germline loops: CDR1 SNHLY, CDR2 FYNNEI. With 2 bases removed from V and 8 bases from J, the gap between germline ends came to 12 bases. CDR3 protein: CASSEQGTSEKLFF. The DNA for the CDR3 is TGTGCCAGCAGTGAACAGGGTACTAGCGAAAAACTGTTTTTT.

The chain recombines TRBV12-3 or TRBV12-4 with TRBJ1-1, with D possibly TRBD1 on 6 matching bases. This CDR3 comprises 12 residues. The V end was cut by 10 bases, the J end by 5 bases, with 14 bases between. CDR3: CATQTGSTEAFF. In nucleotides, the CDR3 is TGTGCCACACAAACAGGGTCTACTGAAGCTTTCTTT.